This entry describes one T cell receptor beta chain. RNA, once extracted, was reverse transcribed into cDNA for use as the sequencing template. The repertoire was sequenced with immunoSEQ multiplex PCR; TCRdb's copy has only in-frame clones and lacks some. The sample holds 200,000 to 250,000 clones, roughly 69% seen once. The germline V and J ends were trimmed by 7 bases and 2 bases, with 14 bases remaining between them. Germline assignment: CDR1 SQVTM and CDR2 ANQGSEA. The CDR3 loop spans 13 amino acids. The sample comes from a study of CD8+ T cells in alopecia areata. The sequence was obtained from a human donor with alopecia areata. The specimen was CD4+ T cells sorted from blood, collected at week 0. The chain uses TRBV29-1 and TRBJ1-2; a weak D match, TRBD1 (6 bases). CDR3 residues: CSGRVGANYGYTF. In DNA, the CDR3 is TGCAGCGGTAGGGTGGGGGCGAACTATGGCTACACCTTC.